Sequencing of this T cell receptor (beta chain) was carried out in a study of blood T cell repertoires in COVID-19. Study background: Spain, Italy and the United States supplied samples that represented acute and convalescent COVID-19.

This clone came up once. Trimming cost V 7 bases and J 0 bases, with 13 bases left between them. This CDR3 contains 15 residues. Germline values: CDR1 MDHEN, CDR2 SYDVKM. Some clones are missing from TCRdb's copy, which holds only in-frame ones; the method was immunoSEQ multiplex PCR. Of about 400,000 clones listed, more than 70% were seen once; the top ten hold about 1.9%. Researchers sorted participants into cohorts using their self-reported clinical history. The sequence was collected from a man aged 40-50 years in a cohort exposed to, infected with or recovered from COVID-19 (not recorded which). The specimen was PBMCs or T cells enriched from blood (not recorded which). This chain joins TRBV28 and TRBJ2-1; no reliable D call. The CDR3 protein is CASTGGTNSYNEQFF. In DNA, the CDR3 is TGTGCCAGCACTGGCGGCACTAACTCCTACAATGAGCAGTTCTTC.